Below, one T cell receptor beta chain is given with its context. The antigen remains undetermined. These data come from a study of blood T cells in healthy people across ages. Overall study results and limits: Naive T cell percentage strongly correlated with TCR beta diversity.

Trimming removed 5 bases at V and 6 bases at J, with 13 bases between. The CDR3 has 13 amino acids. Germline CDR1 and CDR2: SGHAT and FQNNGV. A second PCR, run for roughly 7 to 12 cycles, used a sample-barcoded 5' primer plus a J-beta primer mix. TCRdb re-called the 5' RACE reads with MiXCR, one entry per CDR3 protein. The sample has 730,000 or so distinct CDR3 sequences, roughly 41% seen once. This sequence joins TRBV11-2 and TRBJ1-2; no definite D call. The sample was blood. This clonotype was obtained from a woman aged 55-70 years in good health. This CDR3 is CASSQTSTNGYTF. The CDR3 region has the DNA TGTGCCAGCAGCCAGACCTCGACCAATGGCTACACCTTC.